What follows describes a single T cell receptor beta chain. Its specificity is not known. The sample is drawn from a study of CXCR3-negative and CXCR3-positive naive CD8 T cells. The TRB cDNA libraries were prepared by 5' RACE with UMI labels. TCRdb re-analyzed the 5' RACE reads; it lists each CDR3 protein once, without DNA. The table lists tens of thousands of distinct CDR3 sequences. CDR1 is MDHEN and CDR2 is SYDVKM in the germline V gene. The CDR3 has 17 amino acids. Whole-study findings and limits: Naive subsets had comparable surface CD5, so TRB CDR3 properties gauged TCR strength. Naive cells that were CXCR3-positive had more hydrophobic TRB CDR3s (compared with CXCR3-negative naive cells).

This sequence joins TRBV28 and TRBJ2-3; there is no DNA to check the TCRdb D call of TRBD2. This TCR came from a human donor in good health. Some clones in this sample may be carry-over from other donors' samples. Sequencing input: naive CXCR3- CD8+ T cells from blood. Indicated subset: CD45RO-CCR7+CD27+CD95- naive CD8+ T cells lacking CXCR3 (TNR3-). This CDR3 reads CASSFGTADPGPDTQYF. The entire variable domain, with the rest obtained from reference TRBV28 and TRBJ2-3, is as follows: DVKVTQSSRYLVKRTGEKVFLECVQDMDHENMFWYRQDPGLGLRLIYFSYDVKMKEKGDIPEGYSVSREKKERFSLILESASTNQTSMYLCASSFGTADPGPDTQYFGPGTRLTVL.